This T cell receptor beta chain was found in a study of control samples from healthy donors and cancer patients. Per germline, CDR1 LNHDA and CDR2 SQIVND (reference sequence). The CDR3 runs 15 residues. V was clipped by 5 bases and J by 7 bases; unmatched bases: 8. Clones were sequenced by immunoSEQ multiplex PCR, and TCRdb holds only the in-frame ones, with some missing. The profile shows fewer than 40,000 clones, less than 95% of them singletons. The clonotype comes from a man in his sixties in good health. The specimen was blood. This chain uses TRBV19 with TRBJ1-2; 12 bases fit TRBD1. The CDR3 sequence: CASSVGDRGLVGYTF. The CDR3 DNA reads as TGTGCCAGTAGTGTTGGGGACAGGGGGCTGGTTGGCTACACCTTC.